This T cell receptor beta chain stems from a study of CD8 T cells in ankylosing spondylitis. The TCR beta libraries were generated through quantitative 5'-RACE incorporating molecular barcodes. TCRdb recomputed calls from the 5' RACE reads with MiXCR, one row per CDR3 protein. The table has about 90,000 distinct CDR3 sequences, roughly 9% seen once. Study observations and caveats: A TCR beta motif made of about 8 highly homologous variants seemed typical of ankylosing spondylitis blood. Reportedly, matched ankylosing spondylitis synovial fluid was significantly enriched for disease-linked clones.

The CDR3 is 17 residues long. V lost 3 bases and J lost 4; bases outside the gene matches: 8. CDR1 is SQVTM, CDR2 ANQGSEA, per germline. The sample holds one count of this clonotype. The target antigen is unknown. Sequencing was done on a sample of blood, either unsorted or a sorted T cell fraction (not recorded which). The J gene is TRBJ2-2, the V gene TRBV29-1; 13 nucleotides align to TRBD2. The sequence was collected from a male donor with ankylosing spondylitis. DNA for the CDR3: TGCAGCGTTGATTCCAACGGACTAGCGGGGGCCACCGGGGAGCTGTTTTTT. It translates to CSVDSNGLAGATGELFF.